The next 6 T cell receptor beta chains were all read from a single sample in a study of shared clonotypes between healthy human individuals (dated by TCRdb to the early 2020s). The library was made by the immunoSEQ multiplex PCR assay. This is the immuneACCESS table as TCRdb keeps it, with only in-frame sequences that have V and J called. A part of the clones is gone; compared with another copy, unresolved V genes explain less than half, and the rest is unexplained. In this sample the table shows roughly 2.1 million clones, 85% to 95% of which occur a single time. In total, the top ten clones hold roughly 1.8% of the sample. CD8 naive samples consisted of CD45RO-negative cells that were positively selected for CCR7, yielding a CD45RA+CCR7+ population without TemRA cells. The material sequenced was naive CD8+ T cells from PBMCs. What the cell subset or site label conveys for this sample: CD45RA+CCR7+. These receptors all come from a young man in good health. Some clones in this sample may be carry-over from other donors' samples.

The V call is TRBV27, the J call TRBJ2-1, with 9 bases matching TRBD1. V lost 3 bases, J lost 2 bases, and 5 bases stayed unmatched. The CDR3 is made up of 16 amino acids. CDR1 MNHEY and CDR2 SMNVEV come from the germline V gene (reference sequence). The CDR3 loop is CASSFPGQGTYNEQFF. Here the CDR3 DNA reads TGTGCCAGCAGTTTTCCGGGACAGGGCACCTACAATGAGCAGTTCTTC.

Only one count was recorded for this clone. The DNA of the CDR3 is TGCGCCAGCAGCCCGACTAGCGTACACAATGAGCAGTTCTTC. Protein: CASSPTSVHNEQFF. The chain combines TRBV5-1 with TRBJ2-1; 8 bases are a match to TRBD2. Unmatched junction bases numbered 5, after V lost 4 bases and J lost 5 bases. The CDR3 consists of 14 residues. Per the germline V gene, CDR1 is SGHRS and CDR2 is YFSETQ.

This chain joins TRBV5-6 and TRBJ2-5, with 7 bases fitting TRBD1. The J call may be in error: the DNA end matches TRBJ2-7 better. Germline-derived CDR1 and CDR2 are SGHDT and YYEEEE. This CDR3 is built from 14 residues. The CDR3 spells CASSGGQFFYEQYF. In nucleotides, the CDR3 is TGTGCCAGCAGCGGGGGACAGTTTTTCTACGAGCAGTACTTC.

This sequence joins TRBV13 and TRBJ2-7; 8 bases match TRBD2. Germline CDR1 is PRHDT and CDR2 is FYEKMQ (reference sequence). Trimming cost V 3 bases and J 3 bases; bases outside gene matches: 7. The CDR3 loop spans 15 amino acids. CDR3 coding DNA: TGTGCCAGCAGCTTCCGACTAGCGTCTCTCTACGAGCAGTACTTC. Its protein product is CASSFRLASLYEQYF.

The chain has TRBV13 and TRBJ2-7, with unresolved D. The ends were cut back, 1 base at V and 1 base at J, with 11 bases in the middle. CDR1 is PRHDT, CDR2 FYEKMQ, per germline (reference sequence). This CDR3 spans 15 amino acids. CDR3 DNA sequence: TGTGCCAGCAGCTTAGATGTAGGGTTGTCCTACGAGCAGTACTTC. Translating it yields CASSLDVGLSYEQYF.

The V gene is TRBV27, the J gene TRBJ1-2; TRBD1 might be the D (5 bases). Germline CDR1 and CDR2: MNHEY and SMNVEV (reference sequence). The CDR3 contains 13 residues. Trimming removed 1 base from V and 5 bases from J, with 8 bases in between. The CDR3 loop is CASSLYGAYGYTF. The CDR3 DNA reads TGTGCCAGCAGTTTATATGGGGCGTATGGCTACACCTTC.